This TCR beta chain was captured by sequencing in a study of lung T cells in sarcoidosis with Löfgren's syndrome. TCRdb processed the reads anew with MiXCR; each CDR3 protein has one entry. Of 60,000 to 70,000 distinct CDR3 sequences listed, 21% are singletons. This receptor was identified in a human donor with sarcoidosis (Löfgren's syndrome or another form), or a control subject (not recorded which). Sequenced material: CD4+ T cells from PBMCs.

The CDR3: CAISERAGGFTDTQYF. As DNA, the CDR3 is TGTGCCATCAGTGAGAGAGCGGGAGGGTTCACAGATACGCAGTATTTT. The chain is built from TRBV10-3 and TRBJ2-3, with 10 positions matching TRBD2. Germline CDR1 and CDR2: ENHRY and SYGVKD. V dropped 2 bases and J dropped 2; count of bases not matched to a gene: 4. The CDR3 consists of 16 residues.